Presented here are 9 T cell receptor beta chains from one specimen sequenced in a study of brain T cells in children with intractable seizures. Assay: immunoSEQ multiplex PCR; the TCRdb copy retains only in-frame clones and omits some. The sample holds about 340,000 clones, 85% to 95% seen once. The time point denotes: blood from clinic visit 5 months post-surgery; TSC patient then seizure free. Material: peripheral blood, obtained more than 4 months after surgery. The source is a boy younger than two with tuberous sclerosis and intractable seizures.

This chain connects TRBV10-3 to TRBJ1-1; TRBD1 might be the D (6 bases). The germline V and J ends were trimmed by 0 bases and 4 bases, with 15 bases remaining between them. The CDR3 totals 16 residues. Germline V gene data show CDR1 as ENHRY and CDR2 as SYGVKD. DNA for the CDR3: TGTGCCATCAGTGAGTCGCCGGGGGGGCGGGCCACTGAAGCTTTCTTT. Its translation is CAISESPGGRATEAFF.

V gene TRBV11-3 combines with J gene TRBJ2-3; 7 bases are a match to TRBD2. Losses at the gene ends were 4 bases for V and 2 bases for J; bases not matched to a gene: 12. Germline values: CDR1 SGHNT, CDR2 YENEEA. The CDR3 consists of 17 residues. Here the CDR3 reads CASSSGPFLADTDTQYF. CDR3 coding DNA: TGTGCCAGCAGCTCAGGTCCATTTCTAGCGGACACAGATACGCAGTATTTT.

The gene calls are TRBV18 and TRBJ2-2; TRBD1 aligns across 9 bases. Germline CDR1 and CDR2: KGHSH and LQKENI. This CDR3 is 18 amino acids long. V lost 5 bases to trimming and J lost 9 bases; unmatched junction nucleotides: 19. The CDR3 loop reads CASSMTQTGTGPHRELFF. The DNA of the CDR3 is TGTGCCAGCTCAATGACTCAAACCGGGACAGGGCCCCACCGGGAGCTGTTTTTT.

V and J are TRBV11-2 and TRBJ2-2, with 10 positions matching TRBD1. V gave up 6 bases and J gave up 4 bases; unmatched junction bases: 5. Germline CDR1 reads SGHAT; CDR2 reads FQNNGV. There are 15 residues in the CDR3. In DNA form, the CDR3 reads TGTGCCAGCAGACGGGGACAGGGGTTCACCGGGGAGCTGTTTTTT. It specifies CASRRGQGFTGELFF.

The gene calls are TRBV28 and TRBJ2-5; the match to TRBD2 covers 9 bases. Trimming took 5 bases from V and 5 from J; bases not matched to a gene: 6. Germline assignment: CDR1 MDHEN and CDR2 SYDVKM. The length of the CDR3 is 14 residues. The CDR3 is CASSGSGSRETQYF. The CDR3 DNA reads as TGTGCCAGCAGTGGTAGCGGGAGCAGGGAGACCCAGTACTTC.

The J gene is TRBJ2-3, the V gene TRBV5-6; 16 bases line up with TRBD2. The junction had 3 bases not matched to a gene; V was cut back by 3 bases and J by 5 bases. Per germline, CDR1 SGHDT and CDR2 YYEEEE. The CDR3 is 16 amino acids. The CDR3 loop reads CASSWGLAGGLDTQYF. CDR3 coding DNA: TGTGCCAGCAGCTGGGGACTAGCGGGGGGGTTAGATACGCAGTATTTT.

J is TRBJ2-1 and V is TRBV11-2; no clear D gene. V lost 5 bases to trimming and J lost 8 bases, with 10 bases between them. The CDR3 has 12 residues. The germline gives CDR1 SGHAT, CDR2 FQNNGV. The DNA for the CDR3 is TGTGCCAGCAGCATGAATTGGGATGAGCAGTTCTTC. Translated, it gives CASSMNWDEQFF.

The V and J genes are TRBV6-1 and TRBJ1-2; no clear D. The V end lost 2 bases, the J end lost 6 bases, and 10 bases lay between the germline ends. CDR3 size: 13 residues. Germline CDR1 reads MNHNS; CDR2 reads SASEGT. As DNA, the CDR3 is TGTGCCAGCAGTGAATCTTACTGGGATGGCTACACCTTC. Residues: CASSESYWDGYTF.

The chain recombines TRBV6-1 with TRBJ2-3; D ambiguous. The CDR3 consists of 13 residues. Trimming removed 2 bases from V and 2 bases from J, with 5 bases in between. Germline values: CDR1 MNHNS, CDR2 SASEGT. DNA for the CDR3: TGTGCCAGCAGTGAACTGCACACAGATACGCAGTATTTT. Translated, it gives CASSELHTDTQYF.